This T cell receptor (beta chain) emerged from a study of T cell responses to AZD1222 COVID-19 vaccine. Data came from immunoSEQ multiplex PCR; TCRdb stores just in-frame clones and leaves some out. Of more than 85,000 clones listed, approximately 90% are singletons. Germline CDR1 and CDR2: SGHKS and YYEKEE (reference sequence). The CDR3 is 13 residues long. The V and J ends lost 2 bases and 3 bases respectively, with 9 bases between them. The chain combines TRBV5-5 with TRBJ2-7; tentatively, D is TRBD2 (5 bases). This specimen was peripheral blood, taken 28 days after the second AZD1222 dose. This receptor was obtained from an adult who received the AZD1222 COVID-19 vaccine. CDR3: CASSFEGRYEQYF. CDR3 DNA sequence: TGTGCCAGCAGCTTCGAGGGTCGCTACGAGCAGTACTTC.